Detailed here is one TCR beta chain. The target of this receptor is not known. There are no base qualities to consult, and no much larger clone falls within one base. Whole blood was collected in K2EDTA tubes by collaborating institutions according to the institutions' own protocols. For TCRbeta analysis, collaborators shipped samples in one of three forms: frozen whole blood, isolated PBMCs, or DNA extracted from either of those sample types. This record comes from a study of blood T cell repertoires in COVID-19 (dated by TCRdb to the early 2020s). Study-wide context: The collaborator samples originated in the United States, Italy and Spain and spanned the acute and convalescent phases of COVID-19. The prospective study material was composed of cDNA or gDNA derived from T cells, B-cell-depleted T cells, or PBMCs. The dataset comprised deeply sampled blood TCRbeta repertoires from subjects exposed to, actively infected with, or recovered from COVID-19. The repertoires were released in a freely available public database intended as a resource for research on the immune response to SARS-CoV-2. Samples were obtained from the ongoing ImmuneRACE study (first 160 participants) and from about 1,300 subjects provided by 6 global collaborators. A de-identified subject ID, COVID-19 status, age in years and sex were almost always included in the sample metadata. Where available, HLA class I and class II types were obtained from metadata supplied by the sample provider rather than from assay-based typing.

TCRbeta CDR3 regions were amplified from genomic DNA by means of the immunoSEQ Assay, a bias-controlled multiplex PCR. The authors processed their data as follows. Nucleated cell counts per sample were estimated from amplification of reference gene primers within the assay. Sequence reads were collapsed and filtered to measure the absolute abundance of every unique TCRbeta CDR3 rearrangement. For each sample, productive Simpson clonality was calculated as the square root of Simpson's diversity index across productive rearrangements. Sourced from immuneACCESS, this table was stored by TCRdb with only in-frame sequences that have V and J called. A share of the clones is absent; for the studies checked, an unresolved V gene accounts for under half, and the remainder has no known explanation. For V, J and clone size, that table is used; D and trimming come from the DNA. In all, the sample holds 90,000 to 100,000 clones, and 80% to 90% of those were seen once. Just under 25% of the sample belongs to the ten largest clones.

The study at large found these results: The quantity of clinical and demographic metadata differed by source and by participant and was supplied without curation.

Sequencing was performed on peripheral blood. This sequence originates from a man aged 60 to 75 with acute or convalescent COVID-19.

CDR3 sequence: CASSIRQGISNQPQHF. The nucleotide sequence reads as follows: TGTGCCAGTAGTATAAGGCAGGGAATTAGCAATCAGCCCCAGCATTTT. Rearrangement joined TRBV19 to TRBJ1-5; tentative D gene TRBD1, with 5 bases matching. The CDR3 holds 16 amino acids from the cysteine to the phenylalanine. Solely the CDR3 DNA is kept, with 48 bases framed from the first base. The germline V gene (reference sequence) sets CDR1 to LNHDA and CDR2 to SQIVND. Trimming removed 2 bases from V and 0 bases from J, leaving 11 bases between the germline ends.